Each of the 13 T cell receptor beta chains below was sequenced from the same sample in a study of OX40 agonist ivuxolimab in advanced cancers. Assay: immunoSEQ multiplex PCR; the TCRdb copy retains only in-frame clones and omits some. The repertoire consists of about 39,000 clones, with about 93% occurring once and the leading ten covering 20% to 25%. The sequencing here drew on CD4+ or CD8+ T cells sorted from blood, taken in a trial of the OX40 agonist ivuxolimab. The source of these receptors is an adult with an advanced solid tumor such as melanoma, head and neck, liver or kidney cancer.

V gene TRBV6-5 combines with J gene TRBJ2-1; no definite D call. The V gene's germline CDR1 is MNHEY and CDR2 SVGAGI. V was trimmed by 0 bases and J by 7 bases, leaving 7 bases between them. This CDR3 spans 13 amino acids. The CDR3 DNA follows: TGTGCCAGCAGTTACTCAGGGCGAAATGAGCAGTTCTTC. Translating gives CASSYSGRNEQFF.

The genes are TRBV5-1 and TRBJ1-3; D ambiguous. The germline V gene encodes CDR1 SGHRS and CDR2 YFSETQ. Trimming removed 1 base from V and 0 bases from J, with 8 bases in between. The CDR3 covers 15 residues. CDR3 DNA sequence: TGCGCCAGCAGCTTGTGGGCCAACTCTGGAAACACCATATATTTT. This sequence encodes CASSLWANSGNTIYF.

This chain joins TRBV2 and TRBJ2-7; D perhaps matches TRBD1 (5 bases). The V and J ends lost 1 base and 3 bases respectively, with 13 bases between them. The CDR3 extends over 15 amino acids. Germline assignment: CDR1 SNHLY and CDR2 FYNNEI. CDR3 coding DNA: TGTGCCAGCAGTGAAGAGGTCGTCAGGGACTACGAGCAGTACTTC. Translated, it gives CASSEEVVRDYEQYF.

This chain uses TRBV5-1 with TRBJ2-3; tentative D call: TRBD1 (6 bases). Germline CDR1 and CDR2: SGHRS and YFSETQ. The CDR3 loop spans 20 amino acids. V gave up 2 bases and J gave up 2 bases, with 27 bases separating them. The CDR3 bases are TGCGCCAGCAGCTTTTCCCTACAGGGTTCGCGGGCTCCTGACACAGATACGCAGTATTTT. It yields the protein CASSFSLQGSRAPDTDTQYF.

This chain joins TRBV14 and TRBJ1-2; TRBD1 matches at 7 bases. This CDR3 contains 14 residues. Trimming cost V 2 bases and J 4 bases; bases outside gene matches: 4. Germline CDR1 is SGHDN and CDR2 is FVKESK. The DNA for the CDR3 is TGTGCCAGCAGCCAATTAGGGACAGCCTATGGCTACACCTTC. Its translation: CASSQLGTAYGYTF. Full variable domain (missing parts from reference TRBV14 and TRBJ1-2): EAGVTQFPSHSVIEKGQTVTLRCDPISGHDNLYWYRRVMGKEIKFLLHFVKESKQDESGMPNNRFLAERTGGTYSTLKVQPAELEDSGVYFCASSQLGTAYGYTFGSGTRLTVV.

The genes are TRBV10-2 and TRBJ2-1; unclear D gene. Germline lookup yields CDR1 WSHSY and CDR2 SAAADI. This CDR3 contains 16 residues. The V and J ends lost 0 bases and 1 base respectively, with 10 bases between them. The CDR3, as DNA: TGCGCCAGCAGTGAGTCGATCCTAGTTTCCTACAATGAGCAGTTCTTC. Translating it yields CASSESILVSYNEQFF.

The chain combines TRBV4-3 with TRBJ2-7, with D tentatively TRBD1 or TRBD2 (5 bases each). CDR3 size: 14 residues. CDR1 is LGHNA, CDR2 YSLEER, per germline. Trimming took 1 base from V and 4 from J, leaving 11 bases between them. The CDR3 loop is CASSQGGLGYEQYF. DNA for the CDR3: TGCGCCAGCAGCCAAGGGGGGTTAGGATACGAGCAGTACTTC.

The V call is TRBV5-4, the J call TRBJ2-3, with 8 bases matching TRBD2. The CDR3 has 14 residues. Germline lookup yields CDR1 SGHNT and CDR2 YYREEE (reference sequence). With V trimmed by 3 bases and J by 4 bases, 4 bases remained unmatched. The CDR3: CASSWGLESDTQYF. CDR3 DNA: TGTGCCAGCAGCTGGGGACTAGAGTCAGATACGCAGTATTTT.

The CDR3: CASSIGTSGSTDTQYF. The DNA of the CDR3 is TGTGCCAGCAGCATCGGGACTAGCGGGAGCACAGATACGCAGTATTTT. The gene calls are TRBV7-9 and TRBJ2-3; 12 positions agree with TRBD2. The germline gives CDR1 SEHNR, CDR2 FQNEAQ (reference sequence). The CDR3 has 16 residues. V shed 5 bases, J shed 0 bases, and the junction held 3 bases outside the gene matches. The full variable domain, rest sourced from reference TRBV7-9 and TRBJ2-3, is DTGVSQNPRHKITKRGQNVTFRCDPISEHNRLYWYRQTLGQGPEFLTYFQNEAQLEKSRLLSDRFSAERPKGSFSTLEIQRTEQGDSAMYLCASSIGTSGSTDTQYFGPGTRLTVL.

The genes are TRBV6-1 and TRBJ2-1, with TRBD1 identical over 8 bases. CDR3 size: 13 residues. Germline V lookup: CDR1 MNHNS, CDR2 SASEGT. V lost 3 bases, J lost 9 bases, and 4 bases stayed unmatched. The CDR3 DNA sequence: TGTGCCAGCAGTGAGACAGGGGCCGGTGAGCAGTTCTTC. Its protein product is CASSETGAGEQFF.

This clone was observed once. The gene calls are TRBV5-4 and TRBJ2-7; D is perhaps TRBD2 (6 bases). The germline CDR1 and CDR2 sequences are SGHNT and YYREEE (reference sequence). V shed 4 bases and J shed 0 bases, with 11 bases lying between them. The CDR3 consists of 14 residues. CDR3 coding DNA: TGTGCCAGCAGCGCGGGGTCGGGCTCCTACGAGCAGTACTTC. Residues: CASSAGSGSYEQYF. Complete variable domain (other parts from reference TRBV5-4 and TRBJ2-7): ETGVTQSPTHLIKTRGQQVTLRCSSQSGHNTVSWYQQALGQGPQFIFQYYREEENGRGNFPPRFSGLQFPNYSSELNVNALELDDSALYLCASSAGSGSYEQYFGPGTRLTVT.

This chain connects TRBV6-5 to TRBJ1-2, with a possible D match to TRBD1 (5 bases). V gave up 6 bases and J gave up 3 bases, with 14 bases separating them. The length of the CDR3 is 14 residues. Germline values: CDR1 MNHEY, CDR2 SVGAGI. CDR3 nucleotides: TGTGCCAGCAGGAGGACATCGACATACTATGGCTACACCTTC. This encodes CASRRTSTYYGYTF.

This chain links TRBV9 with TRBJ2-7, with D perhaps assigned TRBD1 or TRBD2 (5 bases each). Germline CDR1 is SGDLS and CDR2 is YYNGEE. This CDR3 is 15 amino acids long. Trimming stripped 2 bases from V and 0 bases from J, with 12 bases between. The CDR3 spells CASSVWGTPSYEQYF. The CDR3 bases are TGTGCCAGCAGCGTTTGGGGGACCCCCTCCTACGAGCAGTACTTC.